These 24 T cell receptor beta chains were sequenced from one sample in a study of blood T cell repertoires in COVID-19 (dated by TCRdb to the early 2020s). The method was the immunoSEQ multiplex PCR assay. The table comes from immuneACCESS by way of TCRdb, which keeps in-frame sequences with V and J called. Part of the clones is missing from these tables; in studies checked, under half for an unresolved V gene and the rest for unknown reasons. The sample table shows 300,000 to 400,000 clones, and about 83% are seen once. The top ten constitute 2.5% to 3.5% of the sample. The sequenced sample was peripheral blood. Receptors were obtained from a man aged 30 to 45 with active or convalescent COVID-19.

In nucleotides, the CDR3 is TGTGCCAGCAGTTTATGGGTAGGGGGGGGCGGAGCTGAAGCTTTCTTT. Protein product: CASSLWVGGGGAEAFF. V gene TRBV28 combines with J gene TRBJ1-1, with D possibly being TRBD1 (6 bases). The V end lost 0 bases, the J end lost 6 bases, and 17 bases lay between the germline ends. The CDR3 has 16 amino acids. CDR1 and CDR2 from the germline V gene are MDHEN and SYDVKM. The full variable domain, in which reference TRBV28 and TRBJ1-1 provide the parts outside the CDR3, is DVKVTQSSRYLVKRTGEKVFLECVQDMDHENMFWYRQDPGLGLRLIYFSYDVKMKEKGDIPEGYSVSREKKERFSLILESASTNQTSMYLCASSLWVGGGGAEAFFGQGTRLTVV.

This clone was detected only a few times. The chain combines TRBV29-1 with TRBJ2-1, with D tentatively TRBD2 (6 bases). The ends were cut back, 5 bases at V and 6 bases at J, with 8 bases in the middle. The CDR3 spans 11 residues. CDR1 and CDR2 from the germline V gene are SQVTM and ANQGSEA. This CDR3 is CSVWRGNEQFF. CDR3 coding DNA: TGCAGCGTTTGGAGGGGCAATGAGCAGTTCTTC.

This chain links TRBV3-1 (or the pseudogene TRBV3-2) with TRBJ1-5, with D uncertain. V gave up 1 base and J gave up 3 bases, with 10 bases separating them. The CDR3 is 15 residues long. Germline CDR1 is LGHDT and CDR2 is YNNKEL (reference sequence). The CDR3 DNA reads TGTGCCAGCAGCCAAGGTAGCCCGTTCAATCAGCCCCAGCATTTT. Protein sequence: CASSQGSPFNQPQHF.

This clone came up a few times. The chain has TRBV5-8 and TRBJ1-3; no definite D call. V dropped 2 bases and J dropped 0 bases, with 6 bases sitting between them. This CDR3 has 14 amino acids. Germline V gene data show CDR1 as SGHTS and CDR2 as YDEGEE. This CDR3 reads CASSFVFSGNTIYF. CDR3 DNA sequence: TGTGCCAGCAGCTTCGTCTTCTCTGGAAACACCATATATTTT.

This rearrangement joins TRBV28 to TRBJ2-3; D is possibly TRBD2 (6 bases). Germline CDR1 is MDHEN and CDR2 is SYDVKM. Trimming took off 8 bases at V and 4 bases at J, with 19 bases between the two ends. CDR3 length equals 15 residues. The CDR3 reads CASRSGGDVADTQYF. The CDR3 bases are TGTGCCAGCCGTTCCGGGGGTGATGTTGCAGATACGCAGTATTTT.

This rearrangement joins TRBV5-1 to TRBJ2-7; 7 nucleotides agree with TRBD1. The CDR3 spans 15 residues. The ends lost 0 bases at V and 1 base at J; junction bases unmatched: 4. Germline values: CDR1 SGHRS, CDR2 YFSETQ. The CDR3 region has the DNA TGCGCCAGCAGCTTGGATGACAGGGAATCCTACGAGCAGTACTTC. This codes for CASSLDDRESYEQYF.

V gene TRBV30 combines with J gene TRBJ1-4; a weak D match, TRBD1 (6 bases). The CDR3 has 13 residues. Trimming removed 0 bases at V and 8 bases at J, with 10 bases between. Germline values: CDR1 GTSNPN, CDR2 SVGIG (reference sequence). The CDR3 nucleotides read TGTGCCTGGAGTGTGGGGGCTGGGGAAAAACTGTTTTTT. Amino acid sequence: CAWSVGAGEKLFF.

CDR3 amino acids: CASSEQGDFTEAFF. Written as DNA, the CDR3 is TGTGCCAGCAGCGAGCAGGGGGACTTCACTGAAGCTTTCTTT. J is TRBJ1-1 and V is TRBV11-2; 7 bases are a match to TRBD1. Germline values: CDR1 SGHAT, CDR2 FQNNGV. After removal of 5 bases from V and 4 bases from J, the junction contained 7 bases not matched to a gene. This CDR3 is 14 amino acids long.

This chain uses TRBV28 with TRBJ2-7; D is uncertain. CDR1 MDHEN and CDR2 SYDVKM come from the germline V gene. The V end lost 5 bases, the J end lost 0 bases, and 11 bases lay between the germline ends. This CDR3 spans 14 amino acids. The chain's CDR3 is CASSHTASSYEQYF. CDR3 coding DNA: TGTGCCAGCAGTCATACCGCGAGCTCCTACGAGCAGTACTTC.

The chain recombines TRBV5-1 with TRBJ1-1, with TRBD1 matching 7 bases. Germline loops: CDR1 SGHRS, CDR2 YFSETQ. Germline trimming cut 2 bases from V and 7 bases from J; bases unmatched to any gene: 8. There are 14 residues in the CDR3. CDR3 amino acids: CASSFRTGRDEAFF. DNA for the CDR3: TGCGCCAGCAGCTTTCGGACAGGCAGAGATGAAGCTTTCTTT.

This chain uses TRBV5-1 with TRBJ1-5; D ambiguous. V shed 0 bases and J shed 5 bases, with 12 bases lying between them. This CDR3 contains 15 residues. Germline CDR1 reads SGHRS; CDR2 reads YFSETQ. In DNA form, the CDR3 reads TGCGCCAGCAGCTTGGGTTTCGAGGTCGATCAGCCCCAGCATTTT. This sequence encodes CASSLGFEVDQPQHF.

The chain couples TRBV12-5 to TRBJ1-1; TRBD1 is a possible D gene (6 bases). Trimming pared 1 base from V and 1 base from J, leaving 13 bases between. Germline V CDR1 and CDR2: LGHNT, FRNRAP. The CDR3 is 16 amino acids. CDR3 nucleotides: TGTGCTAGTGGTTTGGCTAGGGACACTGCGAACACTGAAGCTTTCTTT. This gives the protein CASGLARDTANTEAFF.

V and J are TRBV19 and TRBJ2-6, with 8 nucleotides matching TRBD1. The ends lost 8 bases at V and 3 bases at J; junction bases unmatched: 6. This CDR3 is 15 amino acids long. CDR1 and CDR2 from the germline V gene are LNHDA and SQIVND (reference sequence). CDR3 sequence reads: CASHQGAGGANVLTF. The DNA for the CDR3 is TGTGCCAGTCATCAGGGGGCAGGTGGGGCCAACGTCCTGACTTTC.

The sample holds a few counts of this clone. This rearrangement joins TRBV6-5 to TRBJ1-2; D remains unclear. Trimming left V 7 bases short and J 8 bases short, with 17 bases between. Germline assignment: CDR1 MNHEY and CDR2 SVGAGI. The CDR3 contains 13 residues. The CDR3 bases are TGTGCCAGCACCCCATTACGAGAGAGAGGCTACACCTTC. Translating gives CASTPLRERGYTF.

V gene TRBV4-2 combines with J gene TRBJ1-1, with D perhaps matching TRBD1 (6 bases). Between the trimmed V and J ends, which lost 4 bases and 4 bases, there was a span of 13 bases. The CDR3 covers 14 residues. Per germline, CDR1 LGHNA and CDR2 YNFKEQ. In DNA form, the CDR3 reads TGTGCCAGCAGCCCCCAGGGGTTGAGCACTGAAGCTTTCTTT. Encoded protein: CASSPQGLSTEAFF.

CDR3: CASRPGQGNSPLHF. DNA for the CDR3: TGTGCCAGCAGGCCGGGACAGGGAAATTCACCCCTCCACTTT. The chain uses TRBV6-5 and TRBJ1-6; 9 bases are shared with TRBD1. V lost 6 bases to trimming and J lost 7 bases; unmatched junction nucleotides: 4. CDR1 MNHEY and CDR2 SVGAGI come from the germline V gene. This CDR3 region has 14 residues.

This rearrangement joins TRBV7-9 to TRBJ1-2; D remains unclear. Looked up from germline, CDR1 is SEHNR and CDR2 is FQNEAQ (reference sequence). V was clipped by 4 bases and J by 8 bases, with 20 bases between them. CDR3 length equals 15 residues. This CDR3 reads CASSSVGASWWGYTF. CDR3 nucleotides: TGTGCCAGCAGCTCCGTTGGAGCGTCCTGGTGGGGCTACACCTTC. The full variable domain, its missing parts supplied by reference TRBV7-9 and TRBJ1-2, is DTGVSQNPRHKITKRGQNVTFRCDPISEHNRLYWYRQTLGQGPEFLTYFQNEAQLEKSRLLSDRFSAERPKGSFSTLEIQRTEQGDSAMYLCASSSVGASWWGYTFGSGTRLTVV.

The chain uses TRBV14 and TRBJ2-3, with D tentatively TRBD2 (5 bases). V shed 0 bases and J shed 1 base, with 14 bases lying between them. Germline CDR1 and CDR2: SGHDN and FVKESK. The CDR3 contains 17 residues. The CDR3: CASSQDQSGLRTDTQYF. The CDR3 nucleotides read TGTGCCAGCAGCCAAGATCAGTCGGGATTACGCACAGATACGCAGTATTTT.

The DNA of the CDR3 is TGCGCCAGCAGCCAAAAGCCTAGCGGGGGCCGTCAGGTGCAGTTCTTC. The encoded protein is CASSQKPSGGRQVQFF. The chain couples TRBV4-1 to TRBJ2-1, with 10 nucleotides matching TRBD2. J gave up 12 bases and V 2 bases, and 13 bases lay outside the gene matches. Germline V gives CDR1 MGHRA, CDR2 YSYEKL. CDR3 length: 16 residues.

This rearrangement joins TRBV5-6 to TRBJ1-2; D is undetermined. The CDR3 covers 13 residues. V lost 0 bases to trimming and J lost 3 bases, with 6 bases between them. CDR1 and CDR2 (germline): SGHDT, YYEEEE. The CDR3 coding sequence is TGTGCCAGCAGCTTGGAGAGGTACTATGGCTACACCTTC. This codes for CASSLERYYGYTF.

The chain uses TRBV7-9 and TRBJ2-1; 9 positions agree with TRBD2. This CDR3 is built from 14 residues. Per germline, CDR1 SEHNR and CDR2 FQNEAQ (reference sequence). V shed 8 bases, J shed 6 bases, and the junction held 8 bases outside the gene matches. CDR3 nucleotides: TGTGCCAGCGGGATAGCGGGAGCGTCCAATGAGCAGTTCTTC. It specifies CASGIAGASNEQFF.

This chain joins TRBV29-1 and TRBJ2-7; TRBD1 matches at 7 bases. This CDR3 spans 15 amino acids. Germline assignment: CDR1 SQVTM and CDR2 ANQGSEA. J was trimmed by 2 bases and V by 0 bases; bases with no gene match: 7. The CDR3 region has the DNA TGCAGCGTTGAAGAAGGTGGGACAGCACCCTACGAGCAGTACTTC. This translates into CSVEEGGTAPYEQYF.

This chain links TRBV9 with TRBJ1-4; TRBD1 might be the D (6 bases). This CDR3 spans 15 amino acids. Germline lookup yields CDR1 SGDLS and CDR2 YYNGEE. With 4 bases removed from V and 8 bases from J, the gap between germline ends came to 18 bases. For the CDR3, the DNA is TGTGCCAGCAGCTCCTCCAACAGGGTAGTCGAAAAACTGTTTTTT. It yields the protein CASSSSNRVVEKLFF.

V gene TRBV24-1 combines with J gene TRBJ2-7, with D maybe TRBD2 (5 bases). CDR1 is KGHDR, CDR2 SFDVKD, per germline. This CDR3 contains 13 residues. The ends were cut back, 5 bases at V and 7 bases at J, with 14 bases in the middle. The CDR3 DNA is TGTGCCACCAGTGGTTCTAGCACGGGGGAGCAGTACTTC. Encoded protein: CATSGSSTGEQYF.